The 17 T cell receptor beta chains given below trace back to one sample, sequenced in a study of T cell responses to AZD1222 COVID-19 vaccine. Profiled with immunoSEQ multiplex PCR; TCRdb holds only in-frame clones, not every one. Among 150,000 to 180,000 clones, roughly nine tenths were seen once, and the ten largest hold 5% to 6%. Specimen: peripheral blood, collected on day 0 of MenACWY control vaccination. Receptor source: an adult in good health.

The chain's CDR3 is CSVEGGTEAFF. Written as DNA, the CDR3 is TGCAGCGTTGAAGGGGGGACTGAAGCTTTCTTT. This chain links TRBV29-1 with TRBJ1-1; D is perhaps TRBD1 (5 bases). Germline-derived CDR1 and CDR2 are SQVTM and ANQGSEA. Trimming removed 1 base from V and 5 bases from J, with 5 bases in between. This CDR3 region has 11 residues.

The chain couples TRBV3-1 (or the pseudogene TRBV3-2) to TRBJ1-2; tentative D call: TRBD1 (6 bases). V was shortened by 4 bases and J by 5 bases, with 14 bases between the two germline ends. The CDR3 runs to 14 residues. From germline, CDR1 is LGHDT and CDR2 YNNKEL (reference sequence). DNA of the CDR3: TGTGCCAGCAGCCCCTCAAACAGGGTATATGGCTACACCTTC. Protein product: CASSPSNRVYGYTF.

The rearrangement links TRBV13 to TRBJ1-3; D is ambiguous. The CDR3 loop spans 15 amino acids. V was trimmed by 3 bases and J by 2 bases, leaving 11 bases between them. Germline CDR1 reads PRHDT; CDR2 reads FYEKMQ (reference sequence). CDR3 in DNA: TGTGCCAGCAGCTTGGCGTCAGGAGCTGGAAACACCATATATTTT. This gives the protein CASSLASGAGNTIYF.

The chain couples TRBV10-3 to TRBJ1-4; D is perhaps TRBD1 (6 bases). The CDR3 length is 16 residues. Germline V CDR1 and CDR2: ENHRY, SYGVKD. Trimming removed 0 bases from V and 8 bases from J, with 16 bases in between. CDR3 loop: CAISESTRGSGEKLFF. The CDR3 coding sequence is TGTGCCATCAGTGAGTCGACCAGGGGTTCGGGGGAAAAACTGTTTTTT.

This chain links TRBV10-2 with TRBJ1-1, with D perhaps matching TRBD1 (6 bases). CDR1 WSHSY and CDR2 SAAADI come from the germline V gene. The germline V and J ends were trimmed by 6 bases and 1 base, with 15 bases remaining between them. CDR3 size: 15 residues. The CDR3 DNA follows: TGCGCCAGCAGCCTATTCATGACAGGGAACACTGAAGCTTTCTTT. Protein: CASSLFMTGNTEAFF.

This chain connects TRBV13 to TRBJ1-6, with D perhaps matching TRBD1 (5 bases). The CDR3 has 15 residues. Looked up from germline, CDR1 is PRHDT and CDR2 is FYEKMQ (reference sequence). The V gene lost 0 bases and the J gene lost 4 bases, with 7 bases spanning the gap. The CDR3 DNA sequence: TGTGCCAGCAGCTTAGGTGGACATTATAATTCACCCCTCCACTTT. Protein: CASSLGGHYNSPLHF.

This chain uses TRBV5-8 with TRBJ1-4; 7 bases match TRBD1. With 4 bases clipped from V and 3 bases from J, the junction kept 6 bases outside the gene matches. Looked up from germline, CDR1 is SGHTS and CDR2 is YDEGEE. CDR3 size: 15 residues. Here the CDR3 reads CASSLTGVANEKLFF. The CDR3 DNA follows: TGTGCCAGCAGCCTTACAGGGGTTGCTAATGAAAAACTGTTTTTT.

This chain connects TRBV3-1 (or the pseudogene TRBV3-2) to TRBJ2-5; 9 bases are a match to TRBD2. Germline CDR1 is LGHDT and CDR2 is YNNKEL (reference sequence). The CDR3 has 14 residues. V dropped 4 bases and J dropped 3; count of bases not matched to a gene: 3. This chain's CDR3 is CASSLWTSEETQYF. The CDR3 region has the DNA TGTGCCAGCAGCCTCTGGACTAGCGAAGAGACCCAGTACTTC.

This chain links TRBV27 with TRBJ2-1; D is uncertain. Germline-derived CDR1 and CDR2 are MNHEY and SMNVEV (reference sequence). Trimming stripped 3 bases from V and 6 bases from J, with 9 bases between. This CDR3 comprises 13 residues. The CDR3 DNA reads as TGTGCCAGCAGTTTCGGAAGTGGCAATGAGCAGTTCTTC. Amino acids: CASSFGSGNEQFF.

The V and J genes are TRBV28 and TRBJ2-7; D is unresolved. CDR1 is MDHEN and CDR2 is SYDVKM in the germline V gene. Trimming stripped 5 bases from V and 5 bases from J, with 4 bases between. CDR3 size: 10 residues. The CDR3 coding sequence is TGTGCCAGCAGTCGGAACGAGCAGTACGTC. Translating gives CASSRNEQYV.

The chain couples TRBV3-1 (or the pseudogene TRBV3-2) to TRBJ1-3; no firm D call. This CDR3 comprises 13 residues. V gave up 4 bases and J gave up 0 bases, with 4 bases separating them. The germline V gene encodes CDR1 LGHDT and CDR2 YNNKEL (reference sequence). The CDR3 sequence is CASSRRSGNTIYF. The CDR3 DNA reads TGTGCCAGCAGCCGACGCTCTGGAAACACCATATATTTT.

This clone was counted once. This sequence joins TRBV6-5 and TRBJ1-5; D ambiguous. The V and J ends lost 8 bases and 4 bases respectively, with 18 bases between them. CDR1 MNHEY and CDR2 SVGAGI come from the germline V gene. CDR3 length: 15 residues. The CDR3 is CASSRRAETNQPQHF. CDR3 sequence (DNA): TGTGCCAGCTCCCGTCGCGCAGAGACAAATCAGCCCCAGCATTTT.

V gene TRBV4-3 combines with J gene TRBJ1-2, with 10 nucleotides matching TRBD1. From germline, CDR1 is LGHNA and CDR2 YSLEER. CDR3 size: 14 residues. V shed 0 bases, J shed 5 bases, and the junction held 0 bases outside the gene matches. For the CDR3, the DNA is TGCGCCAGCAGCCAAGAGGACAGGGGGTATGGCTACACCTTC. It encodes CASSQEDRGYGYTF.

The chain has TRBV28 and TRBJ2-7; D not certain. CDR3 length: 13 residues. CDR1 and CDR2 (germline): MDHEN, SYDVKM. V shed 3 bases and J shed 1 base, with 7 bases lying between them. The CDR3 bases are TGTGCCAGCAGTTTTACAGATTCCTACGAGCAGTACGTC. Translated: CASSFTDSYEQYV.

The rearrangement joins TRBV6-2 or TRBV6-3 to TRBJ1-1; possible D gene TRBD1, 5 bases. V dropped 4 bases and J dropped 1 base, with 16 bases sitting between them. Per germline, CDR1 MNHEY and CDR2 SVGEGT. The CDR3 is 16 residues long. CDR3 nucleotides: TGTGCCAGCAGTTTCCCAAGGGGCGTCGGGAACACTGAAGCTTTCTTT. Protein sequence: CASSFPRGVGNTEAFF.

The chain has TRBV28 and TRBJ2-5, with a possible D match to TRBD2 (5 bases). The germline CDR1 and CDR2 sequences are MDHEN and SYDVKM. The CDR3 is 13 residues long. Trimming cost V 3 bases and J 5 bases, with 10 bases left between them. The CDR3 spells CASSFEGSETQYF. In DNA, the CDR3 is TGTGCCAGCAGTTTTGAGGGCAGTGAGACCCAGTACTTC.

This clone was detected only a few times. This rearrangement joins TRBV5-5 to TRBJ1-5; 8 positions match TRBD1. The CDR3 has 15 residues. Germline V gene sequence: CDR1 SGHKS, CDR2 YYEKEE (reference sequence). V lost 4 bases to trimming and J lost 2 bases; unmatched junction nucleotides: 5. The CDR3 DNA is TGTGCCAGCAGCCGCGACAGGGGTGGCAATCAGCCCCAGCATTTT. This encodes CASSRDRGGNQPQHF. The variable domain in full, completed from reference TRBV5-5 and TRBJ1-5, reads DAGVTQSPTHLIKTRGQQVTLRCSPISGHKSVSWYQQVLGQGPQFIFQYYEKEERGRGNFPDRFSARQFPNYSSELNVNALLLGDSALYLCASSRDRGGNQPQHFGDGTRLSIL.